One sample yielded the 17 T cell receptor beta chains listed below, sequenced in a study of blood T cell repertoires in COVID-19. Assay: immunoSEQ multiplex PCR; the TCRdb copy retains only in-frame clones and omits some. Of about 240,000 clones in the sample, approximately 86% were seen once. Sample: peripheral blood. The receptors here all came from a woman in her 70s with active or convalescent COVID-19.

The rearrangement joins TRBV1 to TRBJ1-3; no check of the table's D call, TRBD1, against the DNA was made. TRBV1 is a documented pseudogene. The CDR3 covers 17 residues. CDR3 residues: CTSSQEVPGTGADTIYF. CDR3 DNA sequence: TGCACCAGCAGCCAAGAGGTCCCCGGGACAGGGGCGGACACCATATATTTT.

This clone was seen a single time. The rearrangement joins TRBV5-6 to TRBJ1-2; 9 bases agree with TRBD1. Germline CDR1 SGHDT, CDR2 YYEEEE. Unmatched junction bases numbered 6, after V lost 4 bases and J lost 5 bases. The CDR3 consists of 14 residues. The chain's CDR3 is CASSPPTGGYGYTF. In DNA form, the CDR3 reads TGTGCCAGCAGCCCACCGACAGGGGGGTATGGCTACACCTTC.

This clone was recorded once. V usage is TRBV4-1 and J usage is TRBJ1-6; 7 nucleotides match TRBD1. The J segment lost 9 bases and the V segment lost 1 base, leaving 18 bases of the junction unmatched. Looked up from germline, CDR1 is MGHRA and CDR2 is YSYEKL. The length of the CDR3 is 19 residues. CDR3 DNA: TGCGCCAGCAGCCAAGGCCAGGGGGATGTTTTCTCCATGGGTTCACCCCTCCACTTT. This codes for CASSQGQGDVFSMGSPLHF.

This clone was observed a single time. This rearrangement joins TRBV19 to TRBJ2-2, with 9 bases lining up with TRBD2. This CDR3 is 15 amino acids long. Per the germline V gene, CDR1 is LNHDA and CDR2 is SQIVND (reference sequence). J lost 1 base, V lost 6 bases, and 3 bases had no gene match. The CDR3 coding sequence is TGTGCCAGTAGGTTGACTAGCGGGAACACCGGGGAGCTGTTTTTT. This sequence encodes CASRLTSGNTGELFF.

This clone turned up a few times. This rearrangement joins TRBV11-2 to TRBJ1-4, with D tentatively TRBD1 (5 bases). The germline CDR1 and CDR2 sequences are SGHAT and FQNNGV. The ends were cut back, 5 bases at V and 8 bases at J, with 15 bases in the middle. The CDR3 extends over 14 amino acids. The CDR3 DNA is TGTGCCAGCAGCCCAGGGTTGACCGGGGAAAAACTGTTTTTT. Translation: CASSPGLTGEKLFF.

The chain combines TRBV10-3 with TRBJ2-5; 7 bases line up with TRBD2. The V gene end was trimmed by 11 bases and the J gene end by 2 bases; junction bases not matched to a gene: 8. CDR3 size: 13 residues. The germline V gene encodes CDR1 ENHRY and CDR2 SYGVKD. The CDR3 DNA reads as TGTGCCGCCTCCAGCGGGGCTCAAGAGACCCAGTACTTC. It codes for CAASSGAQETQYF.

In this sample, this clone turned up once. The chain recombines TRBV4-3 with TRBJ1-5; D gene uncertain. With 4 bases removed from V and 2 bases from J, the gap between germline ends came to 15 bases. The CDR3 spans 16 residues. The germline V gene encodes CDR1 LGHNA and CDR2 YSLEER. The CDR3 protein is CASSRLWGVGNQPQHF. The CDR3 nucleotides read TGCGCCAGCAGCCGCTTGTGGGGAGTGGGCAATCAGCCCCAGCATTTT.

The chain couples TRBV6-5 to TRBJ2-7; D unclear. Trimming took off 10 bases at V and 1 base at J, with 11 bases between the two ends. Looked up from germline, CDR1 is MNHEY and CDR2 is SVGAGI. This CDR3 is 12 amino acids long. The CDR3 is CATYWFSYEQYF. The CDR3 bases are TGTGCCACCTATTGGTTTTCCTACGAGCAGTACTTC.

J is TRBJ1-1 and V is TRBV4-3; unclear D gene. V was trimmed by 10 bases and J by 0 bases, leaving 12 bases between them. The CDR3 loop spans 13 amino acids. The germline V gene has CDR1 LGHNA and CDR2 YSLEER. This chain's CDR3 is CAKVGLMNTEAFF. The CDR3 nucleotides are TGCGCCAAAGTAGGACTGATGAACACTGAAGCTTTCTTT.

This rearrangement joins TRBV10-1 to TRBJ2-5, with TRBD1 as a possible D gene (6 bases). This CDR3 is built from 15 residues. Germline CDR1 WNHNN, CDR2 SYGVQD (reference sequence). V lost 2 bases to trimming and J lost 5 bases, with 15 bases between them. For the CDR3, the DNA is TGCGCCAGCAGTGAGAATGCCGGACAGCCGGAGACCCAGTACTTC. It yields the protein CASSENAGQPETQYF.

The V gene is TRBV27, the J gene TRBJ1-2; TRBD1 is a possible D gene (5 bases). Trimming shortened V by 10 bases and J by 0 bases, and 15 bases separated the two germline ends. Per the germline V gene, CDR1 is MNHEY and CDR2 is SMNVEV (reference sequence). There are 14 residues in the CDR3. The CDR3 region is CATRAGGANYGYTF. The CDR3 DNA reads TGTGCCACGAGAGCCGGGGGAGCTAACTATGGCTACACCTTC.

The gene calls are TRBV7-6 and TRBJ1-6; possible D gene TRBD1, 6 bases. This CDR3 is 13 amino acids long. Trimming cost V 5 bases and J 10 bases, with 12 bases left between them. CDR1 is SGHVS, CDR2 FNYEAQ, per germline. The CDR3 loop is CASSHNRESPLHF. CDR3 sequence (DNA): TGTGCCAGCAGCCATAACAGGGAATCACCCCTCCACTTT.

The chain recombines TRBV5-1 with TRBJ2-3; TRBD1 matches 7 bases. Trimming removed 3 bases from V and 4 bases from J; junction bases left unmatched: 5. Looked up from germline, CDR1 is SGHRS and CDR2 is YFSETQ. The CDR3 extends over 14 amino acids. CDR3 nucleotide sequence: TGCGCCAGCAGCTGGCGGACAGGCCCAGATACGCAGTATTTT. This translates into CASSWRTGPDTQYF.

The chain recombines TRBV5-4 with TRBJ1-2; no firm D call. The V end lost 9 bases, the J end lost 4 bases, and 25 bases lay between the germline ends. Germline lookup yields CDR1 SGHNT and CDR2 YYREEE (reference sequence). The CDR3 totals 16 residues. CDR3 region: CATQPPNAPTGYGYTF. As DNA, the CDR3 is TGTGCCACCCAACCTCCGAACGCCCCCACGGGCTATGGCTACACCTTC. The full variable domain, its missing parts supplied by reference TRBV5-4 and TRBJ1-2, is ETGVTQSPTHLIKTRGQQVTLRCSSQSGHNTVSWYQQALGQGPQFIFQYYREEENGRGNFPPRFSGLQFPNYSSELNVNALELDDSALYLCATQPPNAPTGYGYTFGSGTRLTVV.

This chain's CDR3 is CASSPLLAVRFMETQYF. The DNA of the CDR3 is TGTGCCAGCAGCCCACTATTGGCGGTGCGATTTATGGAGACCCAGTACTTC. The genes are TRBV11-2 and TRBJ2-5; no definite D call. The length of the CDR3 is 17 residues. CDR1 is SGHAT, CDR2 FQNNGV, per germline. V lost 5 bases and J lost 5, with 24 bases in between.

The chain uses TRBV2 and TRBJ1-6; 7 nucleotides agree with TRBD1. Germline CDR1 and CDR2: SNHLY and FYNNEI. The ends lost 6 bases at V and 8 bases at J; junction bases unmatched: 7. The CDR3 totals 14 residues. The CDR3 DNA reads as TGTGCCAGCAGAACAGGGGCTGAGGATTCACCCCTCCACTTT. Translated: CASRTGAEDSPLHF.

The chain links TRBV9 to TRBJ2-2; D not resolved. V was cut by 0 bases and J by 0 bases, with 9 bases left in between. Germline loops: CDR1 SGDLS, CDR2 YYNGEE. The CDR3 loop spans 16 amino acids. CDR3: CASSVETPPNTGELFF. The CDR3 DNA follows: TGTGCCAGCAGCGTAGAAACACCTCCGAACACCGGGGAGCTGTTTTTT.